What follows are 14 T cell receptor beta chains derived from one specimen sequenced in a study of blood T cell repertoires in COVID-19 (dated by TCRdb to the early 2020s). The method was the immunoSEQ multiplex PCR assay. This is the immuneACCESS table as TCRdb keeps it, with only in-frame sequences that have V and J called. A part of the clones is gone; compared with another copy, unresolved V genes explain less than half, and the rest is unexplained. The sample has about 220,000 clones on record, about 86% of them singletons. Under 1.5% of the sample goes to the ten largest clones. Sequenced sample: PBMCs or T cells enriched from blood (not recorded which). The receptor source for this set is a woman aged 40 to 50 with acute COVID-19.

The chain recombines TRBV25-1 with TRBJ2-7; a possible D gene is TRBD1 (5 bases). The CDR3 consists of 15 residues. Germline V gene lookup returns CDR1 MGHDK and CDR2 SYGVNS. Trimming removed 4 bases at V and 4 bases at J, with 17 bases between. CDR3 residues: CASSASMGLRYEQYF. In DNA, the CDR3 is TGTGCCAGCAGTGCTTCCATGGGGCTTCGATACGAGCAGTACTTC.

V usage is TRBV7-9 and J usage is TRBJ1-2, with D unresolved. The CDR3 runs 15 residues. Trimming shortened V by 4 bases and J by 1 base, and 13 bases separated the two germline ends. CDR1 and CDR2 from the germline V gene are SEHNR and FQNEAQ (reference sequence). CDR3 region: CASSSQTGINYGYTF. The CDR3 DNA follows: TGTGCCAGCAGCTCTCAAACCGGGATTAACTATGGCTACACCTTC.

The chain is built from TRBV6-2 or TRBV6-3 and TRBJ1-1; D unclear. There are 13 residues in the CDR3. Germline assignment: CDR1 MNHEY and CDR2 SVGEGT. The ends were cut back, 2 bases at V and 0 bases at J, with 4 bases in the middle. CDR3 nucleotides: TGTGCCAGCAGTTACCGGTTGAACACTGAAGCTTTCTTT. This encodes CASSYRLNTEAFF.

V and J are TRBV10-3 and TRBJ1-1; the match to TRBD1 covers 8 bases. The CDR3 runs to 13 residues. In germline, CDR1 is ENHRY, CDR2 SYGVKD. V was clipped by 11 bases and J by 2 bases; unmatched bases: 7. The CDR3, as DNA: TGTGCCGCACACAGGGGGGGAAACACTGAAGCTTTCTTT. Translating gives CAAHRGGNTEAFF.

This clone has only one observation. This chain links TRBV18 with TRBJ1-1; 8 nucleotides agree with TRBD1. Germline CDR1 is KGHSH and CDR2 is LQKENI. Unmatched junction bases numbered 8, after V lost 5 bases and J lost 6 bases. The CDR3 loop spans 14 amino acids. The CDR3 nucleotides read TGTGCCAGCTCAAAACTAGACAGGGGTGCTGAAGCTTTCTTT. Its translation is CASSKLDRGAEAFF.

The V call is TRBV20-1, the J call TRBJ1-1; D is possibly TRBD1 (5 bases). The germline V and J ends were trimmed by 3 bases and 2 bases, with 16 bases remaining between them. The CDR3 length is 15 residues. The germline gives CDR1 DFQATT, CDR2 SNEGSKA (reference sequence). Here the CDR3 reads CSASTISGPNTEAFF. The DNA of the CDR3 is TGCAGTGCTAGTACGATTTCAGGGCCAAACACTGAAGCTTTCTTT.

This clone was seen at least ten times. V gene TRBV27 combines with J gene TRBJ1-4; possible D gene TRBD1, 5 bases. This CDR3 has 15 residues. The germline V and J ends were trimmed by 5 bases and 8 bases, with 18 bases remaining between them. Per germline, CDR1 MNHEY and CDR2 SMNVEV (reference sequence). The CDR3 region is CASSPLLGANEKLFF. CDR3 coding DNA: TGTGCCAGCAGTCCCTTGCTAGGGGCAAACGAAAAACTGTTTTTT.

This clone appeared once. The chain has TRBV10-2 and TRBJ2-3, with 15 nucleotides matching TRBD2. The germline V gene encodes CDR1 WSHSY and CDR2 SAAADI. CDR3 length: 16 amino acids. J gave up 2 bases and V 7 bases, and 4 bases lay outside the gene matches. The DNA of the CDR3 is TGCGCCAGCACCCGGACTAGCGGGGGGGCCACAGATACGCAGTATTTT. Residues: CASTRTSGGATDTQYF.

V gene TRBV5-1 combines with J gene TRBJ2-1; 7 bases agree with TRBD1. Per the germline V gene, CDR1 is SGHRS and CDR2 is YFSETQ. The J segment lost 8 bases and the V segment lost 6 bases, leaving 14 bases of the junction unmatched. The CDR3 loop spans 15 amino acids. CDR3 protein: CASNRGSNLGDEQFF. The CDR3 DNA sequence: TGCGCCAGCAACAGGGGCTCTAACCTCGGCGATGAGCAGTTCTTC.

The J gene is TRBJ1-1, the V gene TRBV2; no clear D gene. Germline CDR1 SNHLY, CDR2 FYNNEI. The CDR3 loop spans 11 amino acids. The V gene lost 3 bases and the J gene lost 11 bases, with 10 bases spanning the gap. The CDR3 DNA follows: TGTGCCAGCAGTGACGGGGTTGTTGCTTTCTTT. It is translated as CASSDGVVAFF.

The chain carries TRBV6-2 or TRBV6-3 and TRBJ2-4, with a possible D match to TRBD1 (5 bases). CDR3 length: 13 amino acids. Trimming took 3 bases from V and 5 from J, leaving 8 bases between them. Germline lookup yields CDR1 MNHEY and CDR2 SVGEGT. The CDR3 region is CASSYTTENIQYF. CDR3 nucleotide sequence: TGTGCCAGCAGTTATACGACAGAAAACATTCAGTACTTC.

CDR3: CAWSIPRLAGGPETQYF. The CDR3 DNA reads TGTGCCTGGAGTATCCCGAGACTAGCGGGGGGGCCTGAGACCCAGTACTTC. The chain is built from TRBV30 and TRBJ2-5, with 14 nucleotides matching TRBD2. V gave up 2 bases and J gave up 5 bases; unmatched junction bases: 10. CDR1 is GTSNPN and CDR2 is SVGIG in the germline V gene (reference sequence). The CDR3 runs 17 residues.

This sequence joins TRBV28 and TRBJ1-6, with D perhaps TRBD1 (6 bases). Germline V gene sequence: CDR1 MDHEN, CDR2 SYDVKM. The CDR3 totals 17 residues. The V and J ends lost 5 bases and 0 bases respectively, with 14 bases between them. As DNA, the CDR3 is TGTGCCAGCAGTGAAGTATCGGACAGCTCCTATAATTCACCCCTCCACTTT. Amino acid sequence: CASSEVSDSSYNSPLHF.

The chain combines TRBV5-5 with TRBJ2-4, with 7 bases lining up with TRBD1. There are 15 residues in the CDR3. CDR1 SGHKS and CDR2 YYEKEE come from the germline V gene (reference sequence). Trimming cost V 0 bases and J 9 bases; bases outside gene matches: 9. CDR3 nucleotides: TGTGCCAGCAGCTTGGACAGGGGTCCATCCGGCATTCAGTACTTC. It specifies CASSLDRGPSGIQYF.